This note documents a single TCR beta chain sequence. A junction end diverges from the germline sequence, so it may reflect a read error. Clones were read by immunoSEQ multiplex PCR, and TCRdb kept only the in-frame ones, dropping some. The sample has 250,000 to 350,000 clones, 80% to 90% seen once; the top ten hold roughly 5.9%. Patients in Seattle were enrolled during active infection, then followed longitudinally. This entry belongs to a study of blood T cell repertoires in COVID-19. About the study: The United States, Italy and Spain were the sources of the acute and convalescent COVID-19 samples. The cDNA or gDNA used as material had been derived from T cells, B-cell-depleted T cells, or PBMCs.

The CDR3 spans 13 residues. The germline V gene encodes CDR1 SSHAT and CDR2 FNYEAQ (reference sequence). V is TRBV7-7 and J is TRBJ2-5; D ambiguous. Source material: peripheral blood. This receptor was identified in a woman between 45 and 60 years old with COVID-19, enrolled during active disease. In DNA, the CDR3 is TGTGCTAGCAGCTTAGGAGACAAGGAGACCCAGTACTTC. Amino acids: CASSLGDKETQYF.